This T cell receptor beta chain was recovered during a study of beta chain features in type 1 diabetes. In the study overall: The patients were much like the healthy donors in age, gender and cell yields. The study's findings and limits: Patients with type 1 diabetes showed fewer VDJ junction insertions and more deletions.

Naive, central memory, regulatory and stem cell-like memory cells within the CD4+ compartment were sorted using CD45RO/CCR7/CD25/CD127/CD95/CD27. Points on this clone: Its cognate antigen is unknown.

Looked up from germline, CDR1 is MGHRA and CDR2 is YSYEKL. The CDR3 sequence is 17 residues long. Unmatched junction bases numbered 12, after V lost 4 bases and J lost 6 bases. The study reverse transcribed the entire isolated RNA, so it sequenced expressed TCRB transcripts. This table comes from immunoSEQ multiplex PCR, and its TCRdb copy is limited to in-frame clones, with some not included. This sample yields 150,000 to 200,000 clones, of which over 7.5% are seen a single time; 2% to 3% belongs to the top ten. The material sequenced was central memory CD4+ T cells from blood. This TCR was sampled from a woman younger than 35 in good health. V usage is TRBV4-1 and J usage is TRBJ2-1; 10 bases align to TRBD2. CDR3 amino acids: CASSLGLLAGGFNEQFF. CDR3 coding DNA: TGCGCCAGCAGCCTCGGTCTTTTAGCGGGGGGCTTCAATGAGCAGTTCTTC.